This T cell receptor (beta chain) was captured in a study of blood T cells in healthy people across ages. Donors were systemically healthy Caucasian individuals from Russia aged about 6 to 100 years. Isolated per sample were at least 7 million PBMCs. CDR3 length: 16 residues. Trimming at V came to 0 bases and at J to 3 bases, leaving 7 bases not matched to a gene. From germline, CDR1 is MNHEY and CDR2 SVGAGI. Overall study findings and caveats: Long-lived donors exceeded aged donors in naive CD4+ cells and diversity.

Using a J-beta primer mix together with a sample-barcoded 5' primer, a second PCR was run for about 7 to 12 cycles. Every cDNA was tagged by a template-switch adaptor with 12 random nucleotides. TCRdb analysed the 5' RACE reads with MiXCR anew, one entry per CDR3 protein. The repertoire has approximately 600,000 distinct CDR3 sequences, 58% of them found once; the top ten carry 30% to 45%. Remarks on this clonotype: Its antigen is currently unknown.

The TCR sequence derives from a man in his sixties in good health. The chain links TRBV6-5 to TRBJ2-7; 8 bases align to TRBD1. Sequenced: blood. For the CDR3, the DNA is TGTGCCAGCAGTTACTCAGGACAGGGTGGGGGCTACGAGCAGTACTTC. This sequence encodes CASSYSGQGGGYEQYF.